Listed below are T cell receptor beta chains from one sample, sequenced in a study of T cell repertoires in cytomegalovirus infection. A single record per CDR3 protein comes from TCRdb applying MiXCR to the reads. This table has roughly 700,000 distinct CDR3 sequences, around 31% appearing once. These receptors lack a known antigen. This specimen consisted of cultured PBMCs, obtained from culture after CMV antigen stimulation. The receptors originated from a human donor in good health (CMV status not recorded). Some clones in this sample may be carry-over from other donors' samples. CDR3s include the opening cysteine and the closing phenylalanine or tryptophan. Each record gives: V gene, J gene, CDR3 length, D gene, clone size, CDR3 protein, CDR3 DNA. A D gene is named only where the DNA matches it firmly. Clone sizes are given selectively: once, few, many, or a class where the clone is expanded.

>TRBV4-1|TRBJ1-1|17|TRBD1|few
CASSQAHRGRFRGKAFF
TGCGCCAGCAGCCAGGCCCACAGGGGACGTTTTAGAGGAAAAGCTTTCTTT
>TRBV4-2|TRBJ1-1|15|-|few
CASSQVDRGDTEAFF
TGTGCCAGCAGCCAAGTAGACAGAGGGGACACTGAAGCTTTCTTT
>TRBV7-3|TRBJ2-5|13|-|few
CASSFEGQGTQYF
TGTGCCAGCAGCTTCGAGGGCCAGGGGACCCAGTACTTC
>TRBV4-1|TRBJ2-1|20|TRBD2|-
CASSPQVERGNPSSYNEQFF
TGCGCCAGCAGCCCTCAGGTGGAGCGGGGGAACCCCAGCTCCTACAATGAGCAGTTCTTC
>TRBV20-1|TRBJ2-5|12|-|-
CSASLVQETQYF
TGCAGTGCTAGCCTAGTCCAAGAGACCCAGTACTTC
>TRBV7-2|TRBJ2-3|15|-|many
CASSFRGLGADTQYF
TGTGCCAGCAGCTTTCGCGGCCTCGGGGCGGATACGCAGTATTTT
>TRBV7-2|TRBJ2-2|14|TRBD1|few
CASHRGPYTGELFF
TGTGCCAGTCACAGGGGGCCGTACACCGGGGAGCTGTTTTTT
>TRBV15|TRBJ2-3|15|-|-
CATSSLRGTTDTQYF
TGTGCCACCAGCAGCCTACGGGGTACCACAGATACGCAGTATTTT
>TRBV7-8|TRBJ1-1|13|TRBD1|-
CASRYQGDTEAFF
TGTGCCAGCAGATACCAGGGGGACACTGAAGCTTTCTTT
>TRBV12-3/TRBV12-4|TRBJ2-3|19|TRBD2|-
CASSLGGRLAGGLTDTQYF
TGTGCCAGCAGTTTGGGGGGGCGACTAGCGGGAGGCCTCACAGATACGCAGTATTTT
>TRBV2|TRBJ2-2|14|-|-
CASSEAGNTGELFF
TGTGCCAGCAGTGAAGCGGGGAACACCGGGGAGCTGTTTTTT
>TRBV12-3/TRBV12-4|TRBJ2-5|15|TRBD2|-
CADTSDRPLQETQYF
TGTGCTGACACTAGCGACCGACCCCTTCAAGAGACCCAGTACTTC
>TRBV7-2|TRBJ2-5|12|-|-
CASTLEKETQYF
TGTGCCAGCACCCTAGAGAAAGAGACCCAGTACTTC
>TRBV7-2|TRBJ2-1|16|TRBD2|-
CASSSTSGRASGEQFF
TGTGCCAGCAGTTCAACTTCCGGGAGGGCCAGTGGTGAGCAGTTCTTC
>TRBV7-2|TRBJ1-3|15|-|many
CASSLGLGAGNTIYF
TGTGCCAGCAGCTTAGGCCTGGGGGCTGGAAACACCATATATTTT
>TRBV2|TRBJ2-1|15|TRBD2|-
CASSDRSGRNGEQFF
TGTGCCAGCAGTGACAGAAGCGGGAGGAACGGTGAGCAGTTCTTC
>TRBV5-8|TRBJ1-5|11|-|-
CASSNYQPQHF
TGTGCCAGCAGTAATTACCAGCCCCAGCATTTT
>TRBV2|TRBJ2-2|14|-|few
CASTGGTNTGELFF
TGTGCCAGCACAGGGGGGACGAACACCGGGGAGCTGTTTTTT
>TRBV20-1|TRBJ2-1|14|-|few
CSARDEPGRNEQFF
TGCAGTGCTAGAGATGAGCCAGGGCGCAATGAGCAGTTCTTC
>TRBV6-1|TRBJ2-3|17|TRBD2|-
CASSGPLGPGGRDTQYF
TGTGCCAGCAGTGGACCTTTGGGACCGGGGGGTCGAGATACGCAGTATTTT
>TRBV29-1|TRBJ2-4|13|TRBD1|-
CSAPGQGGNIQYF
TGCAGCGCCCCAGGACAGGGGGGGAACATTCAGTACTTC
>TRBV27|TRBJ2-1|14|-|-
CASSLWGGPPQQFF
TGTGCCAGCAGTTTATGGGGAGGACCCCCCCAGCAGTTCTTC
>TRBV12-5|TRBJ1-1|16|TRBD1|few
CASGLYRTGFNTEAFF
TGTGCTAGTGGTTTGTATCGGACAGGTTTTAACACTGAAGCTTTCTTT
>TRBV28|TRBJ1-2|11|TRBD1|few
CATRQGNGYTF
TGTGCCACCAGACAGGGGAACGGCTACACCTTC
>TRBV4-3|TRBJ1-4|17|-|-
CASSQTSATLGDEKLFF
TGCGCCAGCAGCCAAACCTCAGCAACCCTGGGGGATGAAAAACTGTTTTTT
>TRBV6-5|TRBJ1-1|14|-|-
CASSNRQPNTEAFF
TGTGCCAGCAGTAACCGACAGCCGAACACTGAAGCTTTCTTT
>TRBV7-6|TRBJ1-5|15|-|-
CASSLGWGADQPQHF
TGTGCCAGCAGCTTAGGATGGGGGGCGGATCAGCCCCAGCATTTT
>TRBV2|TRBJ1-5|14|-|few
CASSRTSSNQPQHF
TGTGCCAGCAGCCGCACCAGTAGCAATCAGCCCCAGCATTTT
>TRBV20-1|TRBJ2-6|13|-|few
CSARGTGANVLTF
TGCAGTGCTAGAGGGACTGGGGCCAACGTCCTGACTTTC